The rows below give T cell receptor beta chains drawn from one sample of a study of cytomegalovirus exposure and HLA in healthy donors. Profiled with immunoSEQ multiplex PCR; TCRdb holds only in-frame clones, not every one. The table lists around 150,000 clones, roughly 85% of them singletons. The sample consisted of PBMCs. These receptors came from a man younger than 30 in good health and CMV-seropositive. CDR3s include the opening cysteine and the closing phenylalanine or tryptophan. Each record gives: V gene, clone size, J gene, D gene, CDR3 DNA, CDR3 protein. The D gene is left open where the match is weak. Clone size appears in some rows only: once, few, many, or a class for an expanded clone.

>TRBV5-1|.|TRBJ2-5|TRBD2
TGCGCCAGCAGCCGTACCTTAGCGGGGGGTAAAGAAGAGACCCAGTACTTC
CASSRTLAGGKEETQYF
>TRBV27|.|TRBJ1-2|.
TGTGCCAGCAGCCTCGGGGGGGGGAGCTACACCTTC
CASSLGGGSYTF
>TRBV4-3|.|TRBJ1-1|.
TGCGCCAGCAGCCAAGTCGCGGTCATGAACACTGAAGCTTTCTTT
CASSQVAVMNTEAFF
>TRBV7-2|once|TRBJ2-3|TRBD2
TGTGCCAGCACCCCCGGGACTAGCAAGACAGATACGCAGTATTTT
CASTPGTSKTDTQYF
>TRBV15|.|TRBJ1-1|TRBD1
TGTGCCACCAGCAGGGAAGGGACAGGGATGAACACTGAAGCTTTCTTT
CATSREGTGMNTEAFF
>TRBV29-1|few|TRBJ1-2|TRBD1
TGCAGCGTTATCGACAGGGTCTATGGCTACACCTTC
CSVIDRVYGYTF
>TRBV21-1|.|TRBJ2-1|.
TGTGCCAGCAGCAAGGTCTTCTACTACAATGAGCAGTTCTTC
CASSKVFYYNEQFF
>TRBV27|.|TRBJ2-3|.
TGTGCCAGCAGTCTAGACGGTGACACAGATACGCAGTATTTT
CASSLDGDTDTQYF
>TRBV5-6|.|TRBJ1-2|.
TGTGCCAGCAGCCCCAATCCCAGGGTTGTCTATGGCTACACCTTC
CASSPNPRVVYGYTF
>TRBV5-6|.|TRBJ2-5|.
TGTGCCAGCAGCTTGGTAGCAGAGACCCAGTACTTC
CASSLVAETQYF
>TRBV15|once|TRBJ2-2|TRBD1
TGTGCCACCAGCTTTCGGACAGGGTCAGAAGCGGAGCTGTTTTTT
CATSFRTGSEAELFF
>TRBV4-3|.|TRBJ2-2|TRBD2
TGCGCCAGCAGCCCACCTAGCGGGGGGGCCTCCGGGCAGCTGTTTTTT
CASSPPSGGASGQLFF
>TRBV5-1|.|TRBJ1-2|.
TGCGCCAGCAGCCCTAATGGAGGACTATATGGCTACACCTTC
CASSPNGGLYGYTF
>TRBV6-1|.|TRBJ1-5|.
TGTGCCAGCTCCCCCGGGGATCAGCCCCAGCATTTT
CASSPGDQPQHF
>TRBV25-1|once|TRBJ1-2|.
TGTGCCAGCAGTGTAGGGGGAGCTAACTATGGCTACACCTTC
CASSVGGANYGYTF
>TRBV6-5|.|TRBJ2-1|TRBD1
TGTGCCAGCAGACAGGGGACCTACAATGAGCAGTTCTTC
CASRQGTYNEQFF
>TRBV10-3|.|TRBJ2-2|.
TGTGCCATCAGTCCAGGGGAAATCGGGGAGCTGTTTTTT
CAISPGEIGELFF
>TRBV6-7|.|TRBJ2-7|TRBD1
TGTGCCAGCAGTTACAGACAGGGGAACGAGCAGTACTTC
CASSYRQGNEQYF
>TRBV25-1|.|TRBJ1-5|TRBD1
TGTGCCAGCAGTGTAGGGACAGGGAATCAGCCCCAGCATTTT
CASSVGTGNQPQHF
>TRBV6-5|few|TRBJ2-1|TRBD1
TGTGCCAGCAGTTACGCACGACAGGGGGCCGATGAGCAGTTCTTC
CASSYARQGADEQFF
>TRBV19|few|TRBJ2-7|.
TGTGCCAGTAGTAGAGGACGGGACTACGAGCAGTACTTC
CASSRGRDYEQYF
>TRBV2|.|TRBJ2-3|.
TGTGCCAGCAGTGGGGGGCGGAATACGCAGTATTTT
CASSGGRNTQYF
>TRBV29-1|few|TRBJ2-4|TRBD1
TGCAGCGCCGGGCTCGGGACAGGGGGATTTCTAGCCAAAAACATTCAGTACTTC
CSAGLGTGGFLAKNIQYF
>TRBV9|.|TRBJ2-1|.
TGTGCCAGCAGCCCCCTACCAAACTCCTACAATGAGCAGTTCTTC
CASSPLPNSYNEQFF
>TRBV18|.|TRBJ2-1|.
TGTGCCAGCTCACCCCCCCGGACAGACCTATCCTACAATGAGCAGTTCTTC
CASSPPRTDLSYNEQFF
>TRBV6-1|.|TRBJ1-1|.
TGTGCCAGCAGTGAGAGGATATCAGGGTTGGCTGAAGCTTTCTTT
CASSERISGLAEAFF
>TRBV4-1|.|TRBJ1-4|TRBD1
TGCGCCAGCAGCCCCGGACAGGGCCCTAATGAAAAACTGTTTTTT
CASSPGQGPNEKLFF
>TRBV7-9|.|TRBJ2-7|TRBD1
TGTGCCAGCAGCCCCTCACAGGGGATCCCCACCTACGAGCAGTACTTC
CASSPSQGIPTYEQYF
>TRBV6-5|.|TRBJ1-2|TRBD1
TGTGCCAGCAGCCCAACAGGGGAAGGTCGGTATGGCTACACCTTC
CASSPTGEGRYGYTF
>TRBV12-5|.|TRBJ2-3|.
TGTGCTAGTGGTTTACTCACAGATACGCAGTATTTT
CASGLLTDTQYF
>TRBV7-9|once|TRBJ2-5|TRBD2
TGTGCCAGCAGCCGGTCGGGACTAGCGGAAGAGACCCAGTACTTC
CASSRSGLAEETQYF
>TRBV2|once|TRBJ1-1|.
TGTGCCAGCAGTGCCAGACAGTCCAACACTGAAGCTTTCTTT
CASSARQSNTEAFF
>TRBV5-6|.|TRBJ2-7|.
TGTGCCAGCAGCTTGGGTGGGGGGAGGAACGAGCAGTACTTC
CASSLGGGRNEQYF
>TRBV9|.|TRBJ1-1|.
TGTGCCAGCAGCCCGCTGCCAGGGGTGGGTGAAGCTTTCTTT
CASSPLPGVGEAFF
>TRBV6-5|.|TRBJ2-5|TRBD1
TGTGCCAGCAGTTACTCGACAGGGGGGCGAAAGACCCAGTACTTC
CASSYSTGGRKTQYF
>TRBV14|.|TRBJ2-5|.
TGTGCCAGCAGCCAAAGCAGGAGGGGCCGCGATGAGACCCAGTACTTC
CASSQSRRGRDETQYF
>TRBV1|.|TRBJ2-1|.
TGCACCAGCAGCCCTCCGAGGCCTAGCGGGGGGCCCCCGAGAGTAAATGAGCAGTTCTTC
CTSSPPRPSGGPPRVNEQFF
>TRBV19|.|TRBJ2-1|TRBD2
TGTGCCAGTAGTATAGACACTACTAGCGGGGGGTTTTACAATGAGCAGTTCTTC
CASSIDTTSGGFYNEQFF
>TRBV4-3|.|TRBJ2-3|.
TGCGCCAGCAGCCAAGAAGGGCAGGGGTCAGATACGCAGTATTTT
CASSQEGQGSDTQYF
>TRBV6-1|.|TRBJ1-1|.
TGTGCCAGCGGGGGGGACTCCTCGAACACGATAGCTTTCTTT
CASGGDSSNTIAFF
>TRBV27|.|TRBJ1-2|.
TGTGCCAGCAGTCCCCAGAGGAACACCTTC
CASSPQRNTF
>TRBV2|.|TRBJ1-5|.
TGTGCCAGCAGCGAAGGGAGCGGTCAGCCCCAGCATTTT
CASSEGSGQPQHF
>TRBV7-2|.|TRBJ2-7|.
TGTGCCAGCAGCCTGGGGGTGGGGGCGGAGTCACACTTC
CASSLGVGAESHF
>TRBV4-3|.|TRBJ1-2|TRBD1
TGCGCCAGCAGCCAAGGACAGGGGGCCTCCCCCTATGGCTACACCTTC
CASSQGQGASPYGYTF
>TRBV18|.|TRBJ2-2|.
TGTGCCAGCTCACCTCGAATTTTGGAGGGCACCGGGGAGCTGTTTTTT
CASSPRILEGTGELFF
>TRBV30|few|TRBJ2-3|.
TGTGCCTGGATCTTTACCGGCAAAGCCGGGGGTACGCAGTATTTT
CAWIFTGKAGGTQYF
>TRBV9|.|TRBJ1-2|TRBD1
TGTGCCAGTGCCAGGGGGCGCTTGGACTACACCTTC
CASARGRLDYTF
>TRBV5-5|once|TRBJ2-5|TRBD2
TGTGCCAGCAGCTTGTATCTAGCGGGGGCTCAAGAGACCCAGTACTTC
CASSLYLAGAQETQYF
>TRBV4-3|once|TRBJ2-3|.
TGCGCCAGCAGCCAAGAGCGGCCAACAGATACGCAGTATTTT
CASSQERPTDTQYF
>TRBV6-4|.|TRBJ2-4|.
TGTGCCAGCAGAATACCGGACAGCTCGAAAGACGAACTAGCCAAAAACATTCAGTACTTC
CASRIPDSSKDELAKNIQYF
>TRBV6-4|.|TRBJ1-2|.
TGTGCCAGCAGTGATGGCCTAAGAGGGGGCTACACCTTC
CASSDGLRGGYTF
>TRBV7-9|.|TRBJ2-5|TRBD1
TGTGCCAGCAGCCCAGGACAGGGAGAGACAGAGACCCAGTACTTC
CASSPGQGETETQYF
>TRBV10-3|.|TRBJ1-2|TRBD1
TGTGCCATCAGTGGCCGTGGGACAGGTGTTGGCTACACCTTC
CAISGRGTGVGYTF
>TRBV5-1|.|TRBJ1-1|TRBD1
TGCGCCAGCAGCTTACCGGGTGTAGGGGGCATGAACACTGAAGCTTTCTTT
CASSLPGVGGMNTEAFF
>TRBV6-6|.|TRBJ2-7|.
TGTGCCAGCAGTTACCTGGGCGGGGGCAGCTCCTACGAGCAGTACTTC
CASSYLGGGSSYEQYF
>TRBV6-4|.|TRBJ1-1|.
TGTGCCAGCAGTGACTCGAAGGGGGGGAGGACTGAAGCTTTCTTT
CASSDSKGGRTEAFF
>TRBV25-1|.|TRBJ1-1|TRBD1
TGTGCCAGCAGTGCCGACAGGGGATCCCGAACTTTGAACACTGAAGCTTTCTTT
CASSADRGSRTLNTEAFF
>TRBV9|few|TRBJ2-1|TRBD1
TGTGCCAGCAGCCCCCCGGGACAGGGGGCGTTCTCCGATGAGCAGTTCTTC
CASSPPGQGAFSDEQFF
>TRBV27|.|TRBJ2-7|.
TGTGCCAGCAGCACAGGGCGCGAGCAGTACTTC
CASSTGREQYF